Listed below are T cell receptor beta chains from one sample, sequenced in a study of pediatric ulcerative colitis. The method was immunoSEQ multiplex PCR; TCRdb's version includes in-frame clones alone and lacks a portion of them. The sample has 36,000 or so clones; around three quarters are singletons. Material: gut tissue. These receptor sequences come from a boy between 10 and 17 years old with moderate ulcerative colitis. Each CDR3 is given with its conserved first and last residue. Fields, in order: J gene, clone size, D gene, V gene, CDR3 DNA, CDR3 protein. The D gene is left open where the match is weak. Clone size is not always given. Where it is, it says once, few, many or a class for expanded clones.

j_call: TRBJ1-1
clone_size: once
d_call: .
v_call: TRBV2
cdr3_nt: TGTGCCAGCAGCCAGGACTTTTCTGACACTGAAGCTTTCTTT
cdr3_aa: CASSQDFSDTEAFF

j_call: TRBJ1-2
clone_size: .
d_call: .
v_call: TRBV14
cdr3_nt: TGTGCCAGCAGCCCACCTGGCGGGACACTCGGAAGCGGTGGCTACACCTTC
cdr3_aa: CASSPPGGTLGSGGYTF

j_call: TRBJ2-7
clone_size: .
d_call: TRBD2
v_call: TRBV4-1
cdr3_nt: TGCGCCAGCAGCCAAGCGGACGGCGGGGGTACCTACGAGCGGTACTTC
cdr3_aa: CASSQADGGGTYERYF

j_call: TRBJ2-7
clone_size: .
d_call: TRBD2
v_call: TRBV18
cdr3_nt: TGTGCCAGCTCACTCGGACTAGCGGACCCGGGGGAGCAGTACTTC
cdr3_aa: CASSLGLADPGEQYF

j_call: TRBJ2-7
clone_size: few
d_call: TRBD1
v_call: TRBV6-1
cdr3_nt: TGTGCCAGCAGTGCGCTACAGGGGACCAATTACGAGCAGTACTTC
cdr3_aa: CASSALQGTNYEQYF

j_call: TRBJ1-1
clone_size: .
d_call: TRBD1
v_call: TRBV18
cdr3_nt: TGTGCCAGCTCCCGACAGGGTACTGAAGCTTTCTTT
cdr3_aa: CASSRQGTEAFF

j_call: TRBJ2-1
clone_size: .
d_call: .
v_call: TRBV6-1
cdr3_nt: TGTGCCAGCCACAGCGGGTGGGTCGGTGAGCAGTTCTTC
cdr3_aa: CASHSGWVGEQFF

j_call: TRBJ1-2
clone_size: .
d_call: TRBD1
v_call: TRBV29-1
cdr3_nt: TGCAGCGTTGAAAACGCAGGACAGGGGCCGGATGGCTACACCTTC
cdr3_aa: CSVENAGQGPDGYTF

j_call: TRBJ2-2
clone_size: .
d_call: .
v_call: TRBV11-2
cdr3_nt: TGTGCCAGCACCATCCTAGGGTGGGCCTACGCGAACACCGGGGAGCTGTTTTTT
cdr3_aa: CASTILGWAYANTGELFF

j_call: TRBJ1-6
clone_size: .
d_call: TRBD1
v_call: TRBV28
cdr3_nt: TGTGCCAGCAGTCAGAGACAGGGAAGAAAGGCCTATAATTCACCCCTCCACTTT
cdr3_aa: CASSQRQGRKAYNSPLHF

j_call: TRBJ2-1
clone_size: .
d_call: .
v_call: TRBV5-5
cdr3_nt: TGTGCCAGCAGTTTCTCCGGGACCCCCCGTGGGGAGCAGTTCTTC
cdr3_aa: CASSFSGTPRGEQFF

j_call: TRBJ2-4
clone_size: once
d_call: TRBD1
v_call: TRBV23-1
cdr3_nt: TGCGCCAGCAGTCCCCGACAGGGTACCAAAAACATTCAGTACTTC
cdr3_aa: CASSPRQGTKNIQYF

j_call: TRBJ2-3
clone_size: .
d_call: TRBD1
v_call: TRBV30
cdr3_nt: TGTGCCTGGAGAGATTATGTCAGGGGGGATACGCAGTATTTT
cdr3_aa: CAWRDYVRGDTQYF

j_call: TRBJ2-7
clone_size: .
d_call: .
v_call: TRBV5-4
cdr3_nt: TGTGCCAGCAGCTTGGAGAGCGAGCAGTACTTC
cdr3_aa: CASSLESEQYF

j_call: TRBJ2-5
clone_size: once
d_call: .
v_call: TRBV6-5
cdr3_nt: TGTGCCAGCAGTTACTCAAAGGGGGGCCTAGGAGAGACCCAGTACTTC
cdr3_aa: CASSYSKGGLGETQYF

j_call: TRBJ1-2
clone_size: .
d_call: .
v_call: TRBV6-4
cdr3_nt: TGTGCCAGCAGTGCGGACCAGTCTGGCTACACCTTC
cdr3_aa: CASSADQSGYTF

j_call: TRBJ2-7
clone_size: .
d_call: .
v_call: TRBV28
cdr3_nt: TGTGCCAGCAGTTTTTCCTTCTACGAGCAGTACTTC
cdr3_aa: CASSFSFYEQYF

j_call: TRBJ2-1
clone_size: .
d_call: TRBD2
v_call: TRBV19
cdr3_nt: TGTGCCACCACTAGCGGGACGTACAATGAGCAGTTCTTC
cdr3_aa: CATTSGTYNEQFF

j_call: TRBJ2-3
clone_size: .
d_call: TRBD2
v_call: TRBV6-1
cdr3_nt: TGTGCCAGCAGGCCACTAGCGGGAGGGGCTACGCAGTATTTT
cdr3_aa: CASRPLAGGATQYF

j_call: TRBJ1-1
clone_size: .
d_call: .
v_call: TRBV19
cdr3_nt: TGTGCCAGTAGTATAACAGGGTTGAACACTGAAGCTTTCTTT
cdr3_aa: CASSITGLNTEAFF

j_call: TRBJ2-1
clone_size: .
d_call: TRBD2
v_call: TRBV5-4
cdr3_nt: TGTGCCAGCAGCTTGTATAGCGGGAGGGCTAATGAGCAGTTCTTC
cdr3_aa: CASSLYSGRANEQFF

j_call: TRBJ2-3
clone_size: .
d_call: .
v_call: TRBV5-1
cdr3_nt: TGCGCCAGCTGGGACAACACAGATACGCAGTATTTT
cdr3_aa: CASWDNTDTQYF

j_call: TRBJ2-2
clone_size: .
d_call: TRBD2
v_call: TRBV6-5
cdr3_nt: TGTGCCAGCCTAGCGGGCACCGGGGAGCTGTTTTTT
cdr3_aa: CASLAGTGELFF

j_call: TRBJ2-5
clone_size: .
d_call: .
v_call: TRBV28
cdr3_nt: TGTGCCAGCAGTCAACTCGCAGGGGAGACCCAGTACTTC
cdr3_aa: CASSQLAGETQYF

j_call: TRBJ1-2
clone_size: .
d_call: .
v_call: TRBV19
cdr3_nt: TGTGCCAGTAGAGAGGCTACGGGGGAGCAGGCCTACACCTTC
cdr3_aa: CASREATGEQAYTF

j_call: TRBJ2-1
clone_size: .
d_call: TRBD2
v_call: TRBV11-2
cdr3_nt: TGTGCCAGTGAAAAAGCGGGAGCATCCTACAATGAGCAGTTCTTC
cdr3_aa: CASEKAGASYNEQFF

j_call: TRBJ2-7
clone_size: .
d_call: .
v_call: TRBV11-2
cdr3_nt: TGTGCCAGCAGCTCAAGCCTCGGGCAGTACTTC
cdr3_aa: CASSSSLGQYF

j_call: TRBJ1-4
clone_size: .
d_call: .
v_call: TRBV29-1
cdr3_nt: TGCAGCGCCGTGGGGGGGGCGGACGCAACTAATGAAAAACTGTTTTTT
cdr3_aa: CSAVGGADATNEKLFF

j_call: TRBJ1-1
clone_size: .
d_call: .
v_call: TRBV13
cdr3_nt: TGTGCCAGCAGCTTAGGAGGGGTAGAAACTGAAGCTTTCTTT
cdr3_aa: CASSLGGVETEAFF

j_call: TRBJ1-5
clone_size: .
d_call: .
v_call: TRBV6-1
cdr3_nt: TGTGCCAGCAACGGGGGTTTTTCGTACAATCAGCCCCAGCATTTT
cdr3_aa: CASNGGFSYNQPQHF

j_call: TRBJ1-1
clone_size: .
d_call: .
v_call: TRBV11-3
cdr3_nt: TGTGCCAGCAGCCGAGGCGCTGACACTGAAGCTTTCTTT
cdr3_aa: CASSRGADTEAFF

j_call: TRBJ2-5
clone_size: .
d_call: .
v_call: TRBV11-2
cdr3_nt: TGTGCCAGCAGCTTAGAATTCCAAGAGACCCAGTACTTC
cdr3_aa: CASSLEFQETQYF

j_call: TRBJ2-7
clone_size: .
d_call: .
v_call: TRBV7-9
cdr3_nt: TGTGCCAGCAGCTTGTGGCGGCCGGGTCTCTCCTACGAGCAGTACTTC
cdr3_aa: CASSLWRPGLSYEQYF

j_call: TRBJ1-3
clone_size: .
d_call: .
v_call: TRBV19
cdr3_nt: TGTGCCAGTAGTATAAAGGCAGACTCTGGAAACACCATATATTTT
cdr3_aa: CASSIKADSGNTIYF

j_call: TRBJ1-5
clone_size: .
d_call: .
v_call: TRBV5-1
cdr3_nt: TGCGCCAGCAGCTTGGGGTCCGGCAGGGTAGATCAGCCCCAGCATTTT
cdr3_aa: CASSLGSGRVDQPQHF

j_call: TRBJ2-2
clone_size: .
d_call: TRBD2
v_call: TRBV9
cdr3_nt: TGTGCCAGCAGCCCTTATCGCGGCGGGGGACTGACCGGGGAGCTGTTTTTT
cdr3_aa: CASSPYRGGGLTGELFF

j_call: TRBJ1-3
clone_size: medium-sized
d_call: TRBD1
v_call: TRBV10-1
cdr3_nt: TGCGCCAGCAGCGAGACAGGGTTCGGAGGAGCCACCATATATTTT
cdr3_aa: CASSETGFGGATIYF

j_call: TRBJ1-2
clone_size: .
d_call: .
v_call: TRBV21-1
cdr3_nt: TGTGCCAGCAGGTCGGGGAACTATGGCTACACCTTC
cdr3_aa: CASRSGNYGYTF

j_call: TRBJ1-2
clone_size: .
d_call: .
v_call: TRBV9
cdr3_nt: TGTGCCAGCAGCGCTCAAGGGGGTAACTATGGCTACACCTTC
cdr3_aa: CASSAQGGNYGYTF

j_call: TRBJ1-1
clone_size: .
d_call: TRBD1
v_call: TRBV5-1
cdr3_nt: TGCGCCAGCAGCAGGGCCGGGACAGGCACTGAAGCTTTCTTT
cdr3_aa: CASSRAGTGTEAFF

j_call: TRBJ1-5
clone_size: .
d_call: .
v_call: TRBV18
cdr3_nt: TGTGCCAGCTCACCAAAAGGGCGGATGTGGGTGAGCAATCAGCCCCAGCATTTT
cdr3_aa: CASSPKGRMWVSNQPQHF

j_call: TRBJ2-1
clone_size: .
d_call: .
v_call: TRBV11-3
cdr3_nt: TGTGCCAGCAGCTTAGATAACCAGCCACGGCAGTTCTTC
cdr3_aa: CASSLDNQPRQFF